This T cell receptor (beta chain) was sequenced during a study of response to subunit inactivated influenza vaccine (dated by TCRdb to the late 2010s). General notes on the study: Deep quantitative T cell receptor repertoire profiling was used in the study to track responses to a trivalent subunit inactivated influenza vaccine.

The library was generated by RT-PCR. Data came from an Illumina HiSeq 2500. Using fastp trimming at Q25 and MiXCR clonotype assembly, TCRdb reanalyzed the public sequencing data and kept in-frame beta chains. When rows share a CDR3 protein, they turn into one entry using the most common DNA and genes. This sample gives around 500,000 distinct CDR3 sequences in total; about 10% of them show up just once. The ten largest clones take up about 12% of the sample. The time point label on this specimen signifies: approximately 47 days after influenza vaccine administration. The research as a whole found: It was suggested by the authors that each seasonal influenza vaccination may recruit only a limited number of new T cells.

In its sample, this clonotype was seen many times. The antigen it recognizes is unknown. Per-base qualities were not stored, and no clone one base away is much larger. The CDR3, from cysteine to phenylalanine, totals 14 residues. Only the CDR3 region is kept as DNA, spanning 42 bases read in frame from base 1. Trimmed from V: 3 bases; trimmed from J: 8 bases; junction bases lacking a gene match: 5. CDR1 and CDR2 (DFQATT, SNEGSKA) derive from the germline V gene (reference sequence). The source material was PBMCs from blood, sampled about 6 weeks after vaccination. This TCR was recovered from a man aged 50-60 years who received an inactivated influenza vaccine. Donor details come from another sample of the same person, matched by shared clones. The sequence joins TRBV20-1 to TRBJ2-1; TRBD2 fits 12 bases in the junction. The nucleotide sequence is TGCAGTGCTAGGACTAGCGGGAGCTTTCATGAGCAGTTCTTC. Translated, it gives CSARTSGSFHEQFF.